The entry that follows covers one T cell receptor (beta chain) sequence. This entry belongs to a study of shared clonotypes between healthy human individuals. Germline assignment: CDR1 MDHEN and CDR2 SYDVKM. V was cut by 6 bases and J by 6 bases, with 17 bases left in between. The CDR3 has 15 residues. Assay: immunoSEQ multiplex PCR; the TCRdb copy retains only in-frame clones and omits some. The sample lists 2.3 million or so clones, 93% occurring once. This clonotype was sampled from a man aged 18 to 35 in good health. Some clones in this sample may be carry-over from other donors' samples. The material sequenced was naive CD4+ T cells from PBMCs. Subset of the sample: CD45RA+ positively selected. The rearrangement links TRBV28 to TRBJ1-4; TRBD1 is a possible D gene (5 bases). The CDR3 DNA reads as TGTGCCAGCAGCAACGCAGGGACTCTGGATGAAAAACTGTTTTTT. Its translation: CASSNAGTLDEKLFF.